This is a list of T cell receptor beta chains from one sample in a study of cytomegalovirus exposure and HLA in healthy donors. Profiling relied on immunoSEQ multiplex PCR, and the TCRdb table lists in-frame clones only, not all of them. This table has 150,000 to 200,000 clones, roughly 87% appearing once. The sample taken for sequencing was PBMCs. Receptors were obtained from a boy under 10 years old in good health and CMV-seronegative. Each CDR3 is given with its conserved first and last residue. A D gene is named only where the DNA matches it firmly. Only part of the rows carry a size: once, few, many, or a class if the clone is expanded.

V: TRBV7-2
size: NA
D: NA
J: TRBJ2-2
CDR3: CASSEGAGLTGELFF
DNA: TGTGCCAGCAGCGAGGGGGCGGGGCTCACCGGGGAGCTGTTTTTT

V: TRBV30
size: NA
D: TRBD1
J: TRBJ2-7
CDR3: CAWSRTGGNEQYF
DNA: TGTGCCTGGAGTCGGACAGGGGGGAACGAGCAGTACTTC

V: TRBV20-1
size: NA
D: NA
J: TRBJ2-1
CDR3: CSAQAREQFF
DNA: TGCAGTGCCCAGGCAAGGGAGCAGTTCTTC

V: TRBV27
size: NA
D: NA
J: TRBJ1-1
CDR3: CASSLSGTPNTEAFF
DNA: TGTGCCAGCAGTCTTTCCGGGACACCTAACACTGAAGCTTTCTTT

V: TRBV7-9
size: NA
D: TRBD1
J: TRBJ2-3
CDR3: CASSSGQGAGDTQYF
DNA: TGTGCCAGCAGCTCCGGACAGGGCGCGGGGGATACGCAGTATTTT

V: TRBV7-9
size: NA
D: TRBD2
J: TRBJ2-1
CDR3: CASSYTSGRNNEQFF
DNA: TGTGCCAGCAGCTATACTAGCGGCAGAAACAATGAGCAGTTCTTC

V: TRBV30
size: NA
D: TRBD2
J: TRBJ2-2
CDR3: CAWRVAGGTGGLFF
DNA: TGTGCCTGGAGGGTAGCGGGGGGGACCGGGGGGCTGTTTTTT

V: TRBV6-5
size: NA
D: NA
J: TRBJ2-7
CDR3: CASSPGTHGDEQYF
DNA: TGTGCCAGCAGCCCCGGGACTCACGGCGACGAGCAGTACTTC

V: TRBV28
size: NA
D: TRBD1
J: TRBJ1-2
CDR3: CASSRDRDSFNYGYTF
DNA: TGTGCCAGCAGCCGGGACCGGGACAGCTTTAACTATGGCTACACCTTC

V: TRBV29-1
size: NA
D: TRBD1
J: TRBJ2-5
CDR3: CSVGTGQETQYF
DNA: TGCAGCGTCGGGACAGGGCAAGAGACCCAGTACTTC

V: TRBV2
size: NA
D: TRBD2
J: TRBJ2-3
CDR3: CASSDQLAGVADTQYF
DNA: TGTGCCAGCAGTGACCAGCTAGCGGGAGTAGCAGATACGCAGTATTTT

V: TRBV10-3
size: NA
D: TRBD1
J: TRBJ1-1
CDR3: CAISESRRGQGVTEAFF
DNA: TGTGCCATCAGTGAGTCTAGGAGGGGACAGGGTGTCACTGAAGCTTTCTTT

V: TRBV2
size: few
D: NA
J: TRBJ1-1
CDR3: CASSAAENTEAFF
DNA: TGTGCCAGCAGTGCTGCAGAGAACACTGAAGCTTTCTTT

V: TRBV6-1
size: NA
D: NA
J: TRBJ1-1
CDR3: CASAIGTQNTEAFF
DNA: TGTGCCAGCGCTATCGGGACTCAGAACACTGAAGCTTTCTTT

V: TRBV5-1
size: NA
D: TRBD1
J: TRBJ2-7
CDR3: CASRNRGPVGEQYF
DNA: TGCGCCAGCAGGAACAGGGGGCCTGTCGGCGAGCAGTACTTC

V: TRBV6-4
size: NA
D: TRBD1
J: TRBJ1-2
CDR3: CASSDSNRGGYTF
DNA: TGTGCCAGCAGTGACTCAAACAGGGGTGGCTACACCTTC

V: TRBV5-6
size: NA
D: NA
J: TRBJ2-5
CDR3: CASGSLPRQETQYF
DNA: TGTGCCAGTGGCTCTTTACCCCGCCAAGAGACCCAGTACTTC

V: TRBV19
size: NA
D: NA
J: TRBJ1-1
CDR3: CASSMDSYTEAFF
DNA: TGTGCCAGTAGTATGGACAGCTACACTGAAGCTTTCTTT

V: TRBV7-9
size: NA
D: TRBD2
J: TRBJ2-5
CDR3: CASSLGGGRSVETQYF
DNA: TGTGCCAGCAGCCTGGGCGGGGGGCGCAGCGTAGAGACCCAGTACTTC

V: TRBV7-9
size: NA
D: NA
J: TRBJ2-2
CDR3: CASSLGRVTQFYTGELFF
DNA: TGTGCCAGCAGCTTAGGCCGTGTCACCCAGTTCTACACCGGGGAGCTGTTTTTT

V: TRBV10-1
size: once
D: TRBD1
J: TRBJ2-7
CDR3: CASSRDRGPYEQYF
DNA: TGCGCCAGCAGCCGGGACAGGGGTCCCTACGAGCAGTACTTC

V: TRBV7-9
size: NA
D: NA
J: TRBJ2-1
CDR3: CASSLKVASAYNEQFF
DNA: TGTGCCAGCAGCTTAAAGGTCGCTAGCGCCTACAATGAGCAGTTCTTC

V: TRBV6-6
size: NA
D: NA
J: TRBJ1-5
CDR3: CASSYRQIRNQPQHF
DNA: TGTGCCAGCAGTTATCGACAGATACGCAATCAGCCCCAGCATTTT

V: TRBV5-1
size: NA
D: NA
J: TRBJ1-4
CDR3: CASSVGGLIEKLFF
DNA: TGCGCCAGCAGTGTCGGAGGGCTAATAGAAAAACTGTTTTTT

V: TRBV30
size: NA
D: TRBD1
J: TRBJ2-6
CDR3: CAWVGQGASGANVLTF
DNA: TGTGCCTGGGTGGGACAGGGGGCGTCTGGGGCCAACGTCCTGACTTTC

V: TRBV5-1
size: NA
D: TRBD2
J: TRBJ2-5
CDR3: CASSLTGLAGETQYF
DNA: TGCGCCAGCAGCTTAACGGGACTAGCGGGGGAGACCCAGTACTTC

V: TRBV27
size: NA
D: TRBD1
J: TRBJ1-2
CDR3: CASSVGTGDVYGYTF
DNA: TGTGCCAGCAGTGTCGGGACAGGGGATGTCTATGGCTACACCTTC

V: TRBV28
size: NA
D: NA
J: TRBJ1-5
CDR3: CASSFPDRRQPQHF
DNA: TGTGCCAGCAGTTTCCCCGACAGGCGTCAGCCCCAGCATTTT

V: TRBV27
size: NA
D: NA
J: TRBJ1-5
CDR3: CASSTARGGEYSNQPQHF
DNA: TGTGCCAGCAGTACCGCACGGGGAGGGGAGTATAGCAATCAGCCCCAGCATTTT

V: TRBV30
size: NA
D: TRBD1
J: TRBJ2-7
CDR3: CAWRSGDRGRLRQYF
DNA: TGTGCCTGGAGGTCAGGGGACAGGGGGCGCCTGAGGCAGTACTTC

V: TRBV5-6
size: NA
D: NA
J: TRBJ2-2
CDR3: CASSLWAPTNTGELFF
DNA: TGTGCCAGCAGCTTGTGGGCACCGACGAACACCGGGGAGCTGTTTTTT

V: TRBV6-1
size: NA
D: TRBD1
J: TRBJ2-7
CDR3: CASSELAGGNYEQYF
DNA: TGTGCCAGCAGTGAATTGGCAGGGGGTAACTACGAGCAGTACTTC

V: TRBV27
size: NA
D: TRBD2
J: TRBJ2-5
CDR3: CASSLQAGVYQETQYF
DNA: TGTGCCAGCAGTTTACAAGCGGGGGTTTACCAAGAGACCCAGTACTTC

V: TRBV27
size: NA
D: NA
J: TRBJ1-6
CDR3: CASSLLGRRSYNSPLHF
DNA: TGTGCCAGCAGTTTATTAGGTCGGAGGTCCTATAATTCACCCCTCCACTTT

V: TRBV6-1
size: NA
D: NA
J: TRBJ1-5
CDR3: CASKIPGPQHF
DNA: TGTGCCAGCAAAATACCGGGGCCCCAGCATTTT

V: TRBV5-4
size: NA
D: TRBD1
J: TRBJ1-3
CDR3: CASSLSTGGSGNTIYF
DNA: TGTGCCAGCAGCTTGTCAACAGGGGGCTCTGGAAACACCATATATTTT

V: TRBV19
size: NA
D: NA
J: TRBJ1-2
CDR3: CASSIMTATNYGYTF
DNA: TGTGCCAGTAGTATAATGACAGCCACTAACTATGGCTACACCTTC

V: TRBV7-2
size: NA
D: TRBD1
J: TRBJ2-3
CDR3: CASSPGGPSTDTQYF
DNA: TGTGCCAGCAGCCCAGGGGGACCTAGCACAGATACGCAGTATTTT

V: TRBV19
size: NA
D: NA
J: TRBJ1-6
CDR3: CASRRQESSYNSPLHF
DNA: TGTGCCAGTCGAAGACAGGAGAGCTCCTATAATTCACCCCTCCACTTT

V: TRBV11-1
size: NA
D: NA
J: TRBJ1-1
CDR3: CASSSPLPTGDTEAFF
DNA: TGTGCCAGCAGCTCCCCCTTACCCACCGGGGACACTGAAGCTTTCTTT

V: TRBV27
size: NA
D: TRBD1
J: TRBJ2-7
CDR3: CASGDRGYEQYF
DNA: TGTGCCAGCGGGGACAGGGGCTACGAGCAGTACTTC

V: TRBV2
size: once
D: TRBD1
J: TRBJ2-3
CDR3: CASSPMGQGTSTDTQYF
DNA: TGTGCCAGCAGTCCGATGGGACAGGGGACTAGCACAGATACGCAGTATTTT

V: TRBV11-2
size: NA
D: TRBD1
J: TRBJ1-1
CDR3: CASSLGQGRYTEAFF
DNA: TGTGCCAGCAGCTTAGGACAGGGGCGGTACACTGAAGCTTTCTTT

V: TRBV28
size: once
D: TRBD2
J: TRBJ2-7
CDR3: CASSLILGSGRTYEQYF
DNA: TGTGCCAGCAGTTTAATCCTGGGTAGCGGGAGAACGTACGAGCAGTACTTC

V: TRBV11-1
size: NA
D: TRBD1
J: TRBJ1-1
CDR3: CASSSRGQTPEAFF
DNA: TGTGCCAGCAGCAGCCGGGGACAGACCCCTGAAGCTTTCTTT

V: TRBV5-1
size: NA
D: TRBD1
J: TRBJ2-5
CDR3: CASSWDRGLLTGETQYF
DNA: TGCGCCAGCAGCTGGGACAGGGGCCTCCTGACGGGCGAGACCCAGTACTTC

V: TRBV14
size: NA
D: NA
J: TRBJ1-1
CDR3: CASSQNGRYTEAFF
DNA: TGTGCCAGCAGCCAAAACGGTCGGTACACTGAAGCTTTCTTT

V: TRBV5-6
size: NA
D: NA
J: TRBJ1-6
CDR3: CASSSVVGRNSPLHF
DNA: TGTGCCAGCAGCTCTGTCGTGGGGAGGAATTCACCCCTCCACTTT

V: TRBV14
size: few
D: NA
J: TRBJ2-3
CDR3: CASSQDVFQGISTDTQYF
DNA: TGTGCCAGCAGCCAAGATGTGTTTCAGGGAATAAGCACAGATACGCAGTATTTT

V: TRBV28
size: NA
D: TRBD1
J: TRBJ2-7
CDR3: CAAARDRGEREQYF
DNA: TGTGCGGCAGCCCGGGACAGGGGCGAGCGTGAGCAGTACTTC

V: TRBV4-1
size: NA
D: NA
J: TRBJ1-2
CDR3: CASSQYDSHYGYTF
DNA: TGCGCCAGCAGCCAATACGACAGTCACTATGGCTACACCTTC

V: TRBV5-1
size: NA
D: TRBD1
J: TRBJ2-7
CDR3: CASSRTGTGTYEQYF
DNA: TGCGCCAGCAGTCGGACCGGGACAGGCACCTACGAGCAGTACTTC

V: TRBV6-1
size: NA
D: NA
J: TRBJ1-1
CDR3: CASSDRENTEAFF
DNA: TGTGCCAGCAGTGACAGGGAGAACACTGAAGCTTTCTTT

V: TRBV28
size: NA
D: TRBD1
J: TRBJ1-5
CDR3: CASSQDRGRRAQHF
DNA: TGTGCCAGCAGCCAGGACAGGGGGCGTAGGGCCCAGCATTTT

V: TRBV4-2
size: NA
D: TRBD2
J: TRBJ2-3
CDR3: CASNQASGELTDTQYF
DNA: TGTGCCAGCAACCAGGCTAGCGGGGAGCTCACAGATACGCAGTATTTT